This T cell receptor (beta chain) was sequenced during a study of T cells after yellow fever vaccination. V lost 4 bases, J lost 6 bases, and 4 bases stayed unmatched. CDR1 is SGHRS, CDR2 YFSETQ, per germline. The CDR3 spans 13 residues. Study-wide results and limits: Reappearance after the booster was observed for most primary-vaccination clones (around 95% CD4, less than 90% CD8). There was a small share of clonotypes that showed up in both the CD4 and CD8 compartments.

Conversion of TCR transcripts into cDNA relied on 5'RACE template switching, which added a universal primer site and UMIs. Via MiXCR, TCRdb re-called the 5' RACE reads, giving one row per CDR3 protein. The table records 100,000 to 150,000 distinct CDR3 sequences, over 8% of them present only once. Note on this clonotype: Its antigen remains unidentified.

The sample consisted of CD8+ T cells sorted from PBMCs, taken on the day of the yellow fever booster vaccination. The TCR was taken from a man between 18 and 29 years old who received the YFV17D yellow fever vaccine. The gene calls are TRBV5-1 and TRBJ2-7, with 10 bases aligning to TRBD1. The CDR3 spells CASSARDRGEQYF. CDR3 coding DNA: TGCGCCAGCAGCGCCCGGGACAGGGGCGAGCAGTACTTC.